The 11 T cell receptor beta chains below all came from one sample that was sequenced in a study of cytomegalovirus exposure and HLA in healthy donors (dated by TCRdb to 2016 to 2017). Library preparation was by the immunoSEQ multiplex PCR assay. For the multiplex PCR, a mixture combining 60 forward primers for TCR Vbeta segments and 13 reverse primers for TCR Jbeta segments was used. TCRdb took this table from immuneACCESS and kept in-frame rearrangements with V and J called. Such tables lack part of the clones; where checked against another copy, unresolved V genes explain under half of the gap, and the rest is unexplained. The sample table holds roughly 160,000 clones, of which around 80% were seen once. Roughly 2.3% of the sample is in the top ten clones. The sample was PBMCs. These receptors came from a male donor in good health and CMV-seronegative.

This chain uses TRBV18 with TRBJ2-5; 8 nucleotides agree with TRBD2. Germline CDR1 KGHSH, CDR2 LQKENI. This CDR3 has 17 residues. Trimming at V came to 2 bases and at J to 5 bases, leaving 13 bases not matched to a gene. The CDR3 loop reads CASSPNPREGPRETQYF. The CDR3 region has the DNA TGTGCCAGCTCACCAAATCCCCGGGAGGGCCCTCGGGAGACCCAGTACTTC.

This chain connects TRBV4-2 to TRBJ1-6; 12 positions match TRBD1. The germline gives CDR1 LGHNA, CDR2 YNFKEQ. This CDR3 region has 17 residues. V was pared by 0 bases and J by 9 bases, with 6 bases of the junction left unmatched. CDR3 loop: CASSQELGQGAGSPLHF. CDR3 in DNA: TGTGCCAGCAGCCAAGAGCTGGGACAGGGGGCAGGTTCACCCCTCCACTTT.

The V call is TRBV5-1, the J call TRBJ1-3; D gene ambiguous. Germline lookup yields CDR1 SGHRS and CDR2 YFSETQ. The V and J ends lost 4 bases and 4 bases respectively, with 9 bases between them. The CDR3 is made up of 13 amino acids. In DNA form, the CDR3 reads TGCGCCAGCAGCCTAAGGGAGGGAAACACCATATATTTT. Translation gives CASSLREGNTIYF.

This rearrangement joins TRBV7-9 to TRBJ2-6; perhaps TRBD1 as D (6 bases). V was shortened by 2 bases and J by 5 bases, with 16 bases between the two germline ends. The CDR3 length is 17 residues. The germline gives CDR1 SEHNR, CDR2 FQNEAQ (reference sequence). The CDR3 region has the DNA TGTGCCAGCAGCTTACGGGACACCGTGGTAAGGGCCAACGTCCTGACTTTC. Its translation: CASSLRDTVVRANVLTF.

Note on this clone: Other nucleotide sequences in the sample specify the same CDR3. This chain uses TRBV18 with TRBJ2-5; D unclear. CDR1 is KGHSH and CDR2 is LQKENI in the germline V gene. This CDR3 comprises 13 residues. Trimming stripped 3 bases from V and 5 bases from J, with 10 bases between. CDR3 bases: TGTGCCAGCTCACCTAACTTCGGGGAGACCCAGTACTTC. Its protein product is CASSPNFGETQYF.

V gene TRBV5-5 combines with J gene TRBJ1-5; D not certain. The ends were cut back, 0 bases at V and 6 bases at J, with 10 bases in the middle. This CDR3 has 14 residues. Germline CDR1 SGHKS, CDR2 YYEKEE (reference sequence). DNA for the CDR3: TGTGCCAGCAGCTTGGTCCCGGGTTCTCAGCCCCAGCATTTT. This sequence encodes CASSLVPGSQPQHF.

A few counts support this clone. The rearrangement links TRBV28 to TRBJ1-4; TRBD1 agrees at 10 bases. CDR3 size: 15 residues. The V gene end was trimmed by 5 bases and the J gene end by 8 bases; junction bases not matched to a gene: 8. Looked up from germline, CDR1 is MDHEN and CDR2 is SYDVKM. The CDR3 coding sequence is TGTGCCAGCAGTCCGTCCGGGACAGGGGAAGAAAAACTGTTTTTT. Translating it yields CASSPSGTGEEKLFF.

Concerning this clone: One end of the junction does not line up with germline, which may come from a read error. The V gene is TRBV28, the J gene TRBJ1-5, with D hard to call. There are 13 residues in the CDR3. Looked up from germline, CDR1 is MDHEN and CDR2 is SYDVKM. The chain's CDR3 is CASSLSRVHPADF. DNA for the CDR3: TGTGCCAGCAGTCTATCGCGGGTCCACCCCGCGGATTTT.

The chain is built from TRBV27 and TRBJ2-7; TRBD2 is a possible D gene (7 bases). Trimming shortened V by 2 bases and J by 2 bases, and 13 bases separated the two germline ends. Germline-derived CDR1 and CDR2 are MNHEY and SMNVEV (reference sequence). This CDR3 spans 15 amino acids. The chain's CDR3 is CASSLGRGLPYEQYF. CDR3 nucleotide sequence: TGTGCCAGCAGTTTAGGGCGGGGGCTCCCCTACGAGCAGTACTTC.

The chain recombines TRBV6-5 with TRBJ1-6; D might be TRBD1 (5 bases). Trimming removed 6 bases from V and 8 bases from J, with 14 bases in between. The CDR3 consists of 14 residues. In germline, CDR1 is MNHEY, CDR2 SVGAGI. The CDR3 region has the DNA TGTGCCAGCAGCCGGGGCGGGATGGATTCACCCCTCCACTTT. Protein: CASSRGGMDSPLHF.

CDR3 loop: CASSLAGTGDYEEQYF. The DNA of the CDR3 is TGCGCCAGCAGCTTGGCCGGGACAGGGGATTATGAAGAGCAGTACTTC. The rearrangement links TRBV5-1 to TRBJ2-7, with 10 bases fitting TRBD1. The germline gives CDR1 SGHRS, CDR2 YFSETQ. The CDR3 contains 16 residues. V dropped 0 bases and J dropped 7; count of bases not matched to a gene: 10.